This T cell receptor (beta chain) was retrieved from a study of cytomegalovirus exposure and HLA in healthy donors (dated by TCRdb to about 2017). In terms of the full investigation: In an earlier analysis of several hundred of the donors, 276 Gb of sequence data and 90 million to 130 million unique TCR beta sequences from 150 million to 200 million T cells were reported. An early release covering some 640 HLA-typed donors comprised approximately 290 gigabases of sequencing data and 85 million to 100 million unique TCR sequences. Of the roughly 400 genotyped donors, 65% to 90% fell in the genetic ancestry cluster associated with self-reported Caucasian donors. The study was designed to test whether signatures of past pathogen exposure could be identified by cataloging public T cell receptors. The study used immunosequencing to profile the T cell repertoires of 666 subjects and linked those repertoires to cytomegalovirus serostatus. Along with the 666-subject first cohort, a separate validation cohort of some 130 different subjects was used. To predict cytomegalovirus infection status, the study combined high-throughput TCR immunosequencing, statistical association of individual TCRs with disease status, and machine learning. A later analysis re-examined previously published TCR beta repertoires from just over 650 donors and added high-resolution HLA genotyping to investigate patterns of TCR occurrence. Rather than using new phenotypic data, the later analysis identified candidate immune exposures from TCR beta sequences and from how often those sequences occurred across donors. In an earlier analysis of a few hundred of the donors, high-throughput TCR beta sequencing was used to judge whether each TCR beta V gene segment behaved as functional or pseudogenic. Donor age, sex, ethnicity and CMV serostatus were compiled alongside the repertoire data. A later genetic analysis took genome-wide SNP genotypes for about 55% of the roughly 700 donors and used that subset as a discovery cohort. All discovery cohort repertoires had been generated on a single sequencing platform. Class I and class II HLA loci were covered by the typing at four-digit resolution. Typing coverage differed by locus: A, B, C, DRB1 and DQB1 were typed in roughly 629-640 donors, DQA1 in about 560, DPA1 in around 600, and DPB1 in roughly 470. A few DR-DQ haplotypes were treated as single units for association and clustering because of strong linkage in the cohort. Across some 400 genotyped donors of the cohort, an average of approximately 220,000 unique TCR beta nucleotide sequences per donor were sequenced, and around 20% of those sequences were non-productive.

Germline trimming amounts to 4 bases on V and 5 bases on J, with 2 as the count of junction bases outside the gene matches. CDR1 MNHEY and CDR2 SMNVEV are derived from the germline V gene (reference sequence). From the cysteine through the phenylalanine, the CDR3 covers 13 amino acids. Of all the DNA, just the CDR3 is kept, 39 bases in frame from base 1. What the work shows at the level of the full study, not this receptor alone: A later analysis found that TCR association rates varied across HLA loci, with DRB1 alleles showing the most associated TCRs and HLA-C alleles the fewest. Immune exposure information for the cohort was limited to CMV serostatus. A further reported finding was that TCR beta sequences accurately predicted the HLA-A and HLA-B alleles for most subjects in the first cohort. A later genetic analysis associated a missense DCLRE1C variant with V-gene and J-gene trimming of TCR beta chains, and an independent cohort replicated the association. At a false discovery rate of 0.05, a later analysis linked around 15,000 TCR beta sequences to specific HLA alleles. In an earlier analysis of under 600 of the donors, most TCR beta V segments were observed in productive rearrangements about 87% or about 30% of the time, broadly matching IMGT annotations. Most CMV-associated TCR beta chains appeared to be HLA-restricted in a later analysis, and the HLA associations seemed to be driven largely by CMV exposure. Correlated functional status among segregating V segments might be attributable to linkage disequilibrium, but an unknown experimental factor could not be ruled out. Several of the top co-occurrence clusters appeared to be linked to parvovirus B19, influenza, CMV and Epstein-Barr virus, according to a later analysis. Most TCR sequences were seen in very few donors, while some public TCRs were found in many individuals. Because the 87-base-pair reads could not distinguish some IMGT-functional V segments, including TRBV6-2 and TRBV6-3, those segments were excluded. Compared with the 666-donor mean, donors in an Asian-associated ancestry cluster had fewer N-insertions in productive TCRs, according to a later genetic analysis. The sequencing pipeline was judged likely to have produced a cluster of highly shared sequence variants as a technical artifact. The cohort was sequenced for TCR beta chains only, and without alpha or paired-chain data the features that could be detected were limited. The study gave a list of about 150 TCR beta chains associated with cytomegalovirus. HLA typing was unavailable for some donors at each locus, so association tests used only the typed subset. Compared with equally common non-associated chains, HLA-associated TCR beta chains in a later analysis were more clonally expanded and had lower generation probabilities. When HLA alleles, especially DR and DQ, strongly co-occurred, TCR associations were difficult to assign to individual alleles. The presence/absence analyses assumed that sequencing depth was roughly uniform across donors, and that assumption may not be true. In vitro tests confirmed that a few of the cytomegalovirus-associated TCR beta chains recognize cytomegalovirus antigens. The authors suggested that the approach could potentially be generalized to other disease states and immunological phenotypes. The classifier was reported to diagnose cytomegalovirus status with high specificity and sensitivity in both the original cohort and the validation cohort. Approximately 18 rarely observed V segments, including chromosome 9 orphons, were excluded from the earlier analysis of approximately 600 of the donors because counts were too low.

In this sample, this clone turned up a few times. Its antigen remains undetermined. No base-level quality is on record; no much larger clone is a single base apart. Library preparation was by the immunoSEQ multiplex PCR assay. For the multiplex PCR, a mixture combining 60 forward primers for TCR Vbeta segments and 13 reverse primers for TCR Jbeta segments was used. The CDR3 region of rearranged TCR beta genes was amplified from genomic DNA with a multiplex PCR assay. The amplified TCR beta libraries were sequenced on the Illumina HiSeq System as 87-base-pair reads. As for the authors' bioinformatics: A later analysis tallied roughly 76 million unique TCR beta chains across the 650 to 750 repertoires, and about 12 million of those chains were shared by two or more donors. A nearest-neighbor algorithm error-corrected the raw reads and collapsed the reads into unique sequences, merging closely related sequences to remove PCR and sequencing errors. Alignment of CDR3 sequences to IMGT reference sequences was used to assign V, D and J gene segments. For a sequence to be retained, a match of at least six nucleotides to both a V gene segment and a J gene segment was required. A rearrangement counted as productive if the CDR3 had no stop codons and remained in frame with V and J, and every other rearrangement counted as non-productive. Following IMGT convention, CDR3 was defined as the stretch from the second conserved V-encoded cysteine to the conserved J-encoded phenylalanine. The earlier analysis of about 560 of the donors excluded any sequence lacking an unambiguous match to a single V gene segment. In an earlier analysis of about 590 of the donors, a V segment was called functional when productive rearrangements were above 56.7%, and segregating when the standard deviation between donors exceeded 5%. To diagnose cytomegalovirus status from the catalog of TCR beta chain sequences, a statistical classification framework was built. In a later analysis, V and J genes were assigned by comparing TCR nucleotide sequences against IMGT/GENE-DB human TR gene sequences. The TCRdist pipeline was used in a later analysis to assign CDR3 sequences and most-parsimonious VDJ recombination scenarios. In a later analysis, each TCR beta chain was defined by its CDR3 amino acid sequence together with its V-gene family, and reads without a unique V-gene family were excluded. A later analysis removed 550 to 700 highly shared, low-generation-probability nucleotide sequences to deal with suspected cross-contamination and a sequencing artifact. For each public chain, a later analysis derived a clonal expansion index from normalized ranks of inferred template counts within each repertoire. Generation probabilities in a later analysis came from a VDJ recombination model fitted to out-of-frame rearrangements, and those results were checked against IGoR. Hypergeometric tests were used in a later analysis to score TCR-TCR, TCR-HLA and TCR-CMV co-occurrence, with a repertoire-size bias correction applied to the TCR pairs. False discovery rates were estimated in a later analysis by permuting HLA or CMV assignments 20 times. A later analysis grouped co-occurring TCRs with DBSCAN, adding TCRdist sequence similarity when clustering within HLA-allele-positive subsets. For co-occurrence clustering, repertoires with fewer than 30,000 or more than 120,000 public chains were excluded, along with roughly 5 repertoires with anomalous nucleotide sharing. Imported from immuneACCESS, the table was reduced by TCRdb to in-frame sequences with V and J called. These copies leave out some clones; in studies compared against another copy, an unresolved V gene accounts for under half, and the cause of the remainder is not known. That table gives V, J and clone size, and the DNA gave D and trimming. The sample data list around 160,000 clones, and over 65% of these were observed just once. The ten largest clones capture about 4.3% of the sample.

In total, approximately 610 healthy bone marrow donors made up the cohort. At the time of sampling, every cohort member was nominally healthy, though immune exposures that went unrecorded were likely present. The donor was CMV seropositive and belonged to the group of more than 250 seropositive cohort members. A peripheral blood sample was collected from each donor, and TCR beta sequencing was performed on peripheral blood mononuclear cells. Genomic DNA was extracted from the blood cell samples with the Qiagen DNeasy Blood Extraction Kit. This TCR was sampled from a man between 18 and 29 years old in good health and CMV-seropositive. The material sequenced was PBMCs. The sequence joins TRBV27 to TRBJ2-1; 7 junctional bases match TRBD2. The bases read TGTGCCAGCAGTTACGGGGGGAACAATGAGCAGTTCTTC. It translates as CASSYGGNNEQFF.